A selection of T cell receptor beta chains follows, all from one sample in a study of blood T cell repertoires in COVID-19. TCRdb's copy holds only in-frame clones and misses some; the assay was immunoSEQ multiplex PCR. The table lists roughly 300,000 clones, 85% of them singletons. Sequenced: PBMCs or T cells enriched from blood (not recorded which). The receptors come from a woman aged 45-59 years who had recovered from COVID-19. The CDR3 runs from the conserved cysteine through the conserved F or W. The order of the fields is CDR3 protein, CDR3 DNA, J gene, V gene, clone size, D gene. The D gene is left open where the match is weak. Size is omitted from some rows. Given values are once, few, many or a class for expanded clones.

cdr3_aa: CASSLGASGEQFF
cdr3_nt: TGTGCCAGCAGCTTAGGGGCTAGCGGTGAGCAGTTCTTC
j_call: TRBJ2-1
v_call: TRBV7-7
clone_size: .
d_call: TRBD2

cdr3_aa: CASSLDRARTEAFF
cdr3_nt: TGTGCCAGCAGCTTAGACAGGGCAAGGACTGAAGCTTTCTTT
j_call: TRBJ1-1
v_call: TRBV7-9
clone_size: once
d_call: .

cdr3_aa: CASTQQTNYGYTF
cdr3_nt: TGTGCCAGCACCCAACAGACAAACTATGGCTACACCTTC
j_call: TRBJ1-2
v_call: TRBV3-1/TRBV3-2
clone_size: .
d_call: .

cdr3_aa: CASSSGQGSSYNEQFF
cdr3_nt: TGTGCCAGCAGCTCGGGACAGGGTAGCTCCTACAATGAGCAGTTCTTC
j_call: TRBJ2-1
v_call: TRBV3-1/TRBV3-2
clone_size: .
d_call: TRBD1

cdr3_aa: CASSSGSGGELFF
cdr3_nt: TGTGCCAGCAGTTCAGGGTCGGGTGGGGAGCTGTTTTTT
j_call: TRBJ2-2
v_call: TRBV6-2/TRBV6-3
clone_size: .
d_call: .

cdr3_aa: CATRRADTEAFF
cdr3_nt: TGTGCCACCAGGCGTGCGGACACTGAAGCTTTCTTT
j_call: TRBJ1-1
v_call: TRBV10-3
clone_size: .
d_call: .

cdr3_aa: CASSLVKGATYEQYF
cdr3_nt: TGTGCCAGCAGCTTAGTGAAGGGGGCCACCTACGAGCAGTACTTC
j_call: TRBJ2-7
v_call: TRBV11-2
clone_size: .
d_call: TRBD1

cdr3_aa: CASSESMGHSEAFF
cdr3_nt: TGTGCCAGCAGTGAAAGTATGGGACACTCTGAAGCTTTCTTT
j_call: TRBJ1-1
v_call: TRBV2
clone_size: .
d_call: .

cdr3_aa: CASSPRVAATNYGYTF
cdr3_nt: TGTGCCAGCTCACCCCGGGTTGCCGCTACTAACTATGGCTACACCTTC
j_call: TRBJ1-2
v_call: TRBV18
clone_size: .
d_call: .

cdr3_aa: CASSLRGGTKNIQYF
cdr3_nt: TGTGCCAGCAGTTTACGGGGTGGGACCAAAAACATTCAGTACTTC
j_call: TRBJ2-4
v_call: TRBV28
clone_size: .
d_call: .

cdr3_aa: CASSPRRGDTEAFF
cdr3_nt: TGTGCCAGCAGCCCCCGCCGGGGGGACACTGAAGCTTTCTTT
j_call: TRBJ1-1
v_call: TRBV27
clone_size: .
d_call: .

cdr3_aa: CASSLSRVLVPKDEQYF
cdr3_nt: TGTGCCAGCAGTTTAAGTCGAGTCCTCGTCCCAAAAGACGAGCAGTACTTC
j_call: TRBJ2-7
v_call: TRBV28
clone_size: .
d_call: .

cdr3_aa: CASSPGTSGMYQETQYF
cdr3_nt: TGCGCCAGCAGCCCGGGGACTAGCGGGATGTACCAAGAGACCCAGTACTTC
j_call: TRBJ2-5
v_call: TRBV5-1
clone_size: .
d_call: TRBD2

cdr3_aa: CSATGPIGYTF
cdr3_nt: TGCAGTGCCACAGGGCCGATCGGCTACACCTTC
j_call: TRBJ1-2
v_call: TRBV20-1
clone_size: .
d_call: .

cdr3_aa: CATSDSGSQPQHF
cdr3_nt: TGTGCCACCAGTGATTCGGGGAGTCAGCCCCAGCATTTT
j_call: TRBJ1-5
v_call: TRBV24-1
clone_size: .
d_call: .

cdr3_aa: CASSEVRGARNEQFF
cdr3_nt: TGTGCCAGCAGTGAAGTCCGGGGGGCGAGGAATGAGCAGTTCTTC
j_call: TRBJ2-1
v_call: TRBV6-1
clone_size: .
d_call: .

cdr3_aa: CASALEGTEAFF
cdr3_nt: TGTGCCAGCGCACTGGAGGGCACTGAAGCTTTCTTT
j_call: TRBJ1-1
v_call: TRBV12-3/TRBV12-4
clone_size: .
d_call: .

cdr3_aa: CAWSERPGDTQYF
cdr3_nt: TGTGCCTGGAGTGAAAGGCCCGGGGATACGCAGTATTTT
j_call: TRBJ2-3
v_call: TRBV30
clone_size: .
d_call: .

cdr3_aa: CASRGSYEQYF
cdr3_nt: TGCGCCAGCCGGGGCTCCTACGAGCAGTACTTC
j_call: TRBJ2-7
v_call: TRBV5-1
clone_size: once
d_call: .

cdr3_aa: CASSSTPNNSPLHF
cdr3_nt: TGTGCCAGCAGCTCGACACCTAATAATTCACCCCTCCACTTT
j_call: TRBJ1-6
v_call: TRBV28
clone_size: .
d_call: .

cdr3_aa: CATSDREVAVGETQYF
cdr3_nt: TGTGCCACCAGTGACCGTGAGGTGGCAGTCGGAGAGACCCAGTACTTC
j_call: TRBJ2-5
v_call: TRBV24-1
clone_size: once
d_call: .

cdr3_aa: CASSSGPRGPPQTNYGYTF
cdr3_nt: TGCGCCAGCAGCTCCGGACCCAGGGGACCCCCCCAAACTAACTATGGCTACACCTTC
j_call: TRBJ1-2
v_call: TRBV4-1
clone_size: .
d_call: .

cdr3_aa: CASSQETTGAAYEQYF
cdr3_nt: TGTGCCAGCAGCCAAGAGACGACAGGGGCGGCCTACGAGCAGTACTTC
j_call: TRBJ2-7
v_call: TRBV4-2
clone_size: .
d_call: TRBD1

cdr3_aa: CASSSRDRGWRDTQYF
cdr3_nt: TGTGCCAGCTCATCCCGGGACAGGGGATGGAGGGATACGCAGTATTTT
j_call: TRBJ2-3
v_call: TRBV18
clone_size: .
d_call: TRBD1

cdr3_aa: CSVSLGDAYGYTF
cdr3_nt: TGCAGCGTTTCATTGGGAGACGCTTATGGCTACACCTTC
j_call: TRBJ1-2
v_call: TRBV29-1
clone_size: .
d_call: .

cdr3_aa: CASSEGGSSYEQYF
cdr3_nt: TGCGCCAGCAGTGAGGGCGGGAGCTCCTACGAGCAGTACTTC
j_call: TRBJ2-7
v_call: TRBV10-1
clone_size: .
d_call: TRBD2

cdr3_aa: CASSLRRLPHPWDSPLHF
cdr3_nt: TGTGCCAGCAGCCTCCGGAGGCTGCCACATCCCTGGGATTCACCCCTCCACTTT
j_call: TRBJ1-6
v_call: TRBV21-1
clone_size: .
d_call: .

cdr3_aa: CASNDRRYGYTF
cdr3_nt: TGTGCCAGCAACGACAGGCGATACGGCTACACCTTC
j_call: TRBJ1-2
v_call: TRBV6-5
clone_size: .
d_call: .

cdr3_aa: CASSEATASTGELFF
cdr3_nt: TGTGCCAGCAGTGAAGCCACAGCTTCCACCGGGGAGCTGTTTTTT
j_call: TRBJ2-2
v_call: TRBV6-1
clone_size: .
d_call: .

cdr3_aa: CASSPRTGGLETQYF
cdr3_nt: TGTGCCAGCAGTCCCCGAACAGGGGGCCTGGAGACCCAGTACTTC
j_call: TRBJ2-5
v_call: TRBV27
clone_size: .
d_call: TRBD1

cdr3_aa: CASRPQGESGNTIYF
cdr3_nt: TGTGCCAGTAGACCACAGGGGGAGTCTGGAAACACCATATATTTT
j_call: TRBJ1-3
v_call: TRBV19
clone_size: .
d_call: TRBD1

cdr3_aa: CASSITPYEQYF
cdr3_nt: TGTGCCAGCAGCATTACTCCCTACGAGCAGTACTTC
j_call: TRBJ2-7
v_call: TRBV7-2
clone_size: .
d_call: .

cdr3_aa: CASSSRAGSKFF
cdr3_nt: TGTGCCAGCAGTTCGCGTGCGGGGTCGAAGTTCTTC
j_call: TRBJ2-1
v_call: TRBV28
clone_size: .
d_call: .

cdr3_aa: CASSSGQGQTPLHF
cdr3_nt: TGTGCCAGCAGCTCGGGACAGGGGCAGACACCCCTCCACTTT
j_call: TRBJ1-6
v_call: TRBV7-2
clone_size: .
d_call: TRBD1

cdr3_aa: CASSPLGGRADTQYF
cdr3_nt: TGCGCCAGCAGCCCATTAGGCGGGAGAGCAGATACGCAGTATTTT
j_call: TRBJ2-3
v_call: TRBV4-1
clone_size: .
d_call: TRBD2

cdr3_aa: CASSQSDSKGFHYGYTF
cdr3_nt: TGTGCCAGCAGCCAATCCGACAGCAAAGGGTTTCACTATGGCTACACCTTC
j_call: TRBJ1-2
v_call: TRBV28
clone_size: few
d_call: .

cdr3_aa: CASSLEGWGQPNYGYTF
cdr3_nt: TGCGCCAGCAGCTTGGAAGGCTGGGGACAGCCAAACTATGGCTACACCTTC
j_call: TRBJ1-2
v_call: TRBV5-1
clone_size: .
d_call: TRBD1

cdr3_aa: CASSLAGQVSYEQYF
cdr3_nt: TGTGCCAGCAGCTTAGCCGGACAGGTATCCTACGAGCAGTACTTC
j_call: TRBJ2-7
v_call: TRBV7-9
clone_size: .
d_call: TRBD1

cdr3_aa: CASSPSFDGTDTQYF
cdr3_nt: TGTGCCAGCAGCCCCAGTTTTGATGGCACAGATACGCAGTATTTT
j_call: TRBJ2-3
v_call: TRBV7-9
clone_size: .
d_call: .